This T cell receptor beta chain was recovered during a study of T cell responses to AZD1222 COVID-19 vaccine. Overall study context: Second-dose intervals of approximately 4 or approximately 12 weeks were pooled.

The assay was immunoSEQ multiplex PCR, and TCRdb's table has in-frame clones only and misses some. In the table there are roughly 100,000 clones, 84% of which are singletons. As concerns this clone: Its antigen is as yet unknown.

This CDR3 has 12 amino acids. Looked up from germline, CDR1 is LGHNT and CDR2 is FRNRAP. Trimming pared 8 bases from V and 11 bases from J, leaving 18 bases between. Study-wide findings and caveats: No repertoire was sampled before or during the peak T cell response, only after it. Vaccine-associated CD4 TCRs spanned spike, dominant at 160-218 and 743-854. Most donors were white British, females outnumbered males, and clonal diversity was possibly underestimated.

This receptor was identified in an adult in good health. The chain couples TRBV12-5 to TRBJ1-1; D is possibly TRBD1 (5 bases). The material sequenced was peripheral blood, taken on day 0 of AZD1222 vaccination. CDR3 protein: CASTEVGEGAFF. CDR3 nucleotide sequence: TGTGCTAGTACCGAAGTGGGGGAGGGGGCTTTCTTT.